The present T cell receptor (beta chain) was sequenced within a study of blood T cells in healthy people across ages (dated by TCRdb to between 2014 and 2017). In terms of the full investigation: Template switching captured roughly one uniquely barcoded TCR beta cDNA molecule per two T cells in model experiments. Using deep sequencing normalized with unique cDNA molecular identifiers, the study measured how TCR beta repertoire diversity changes with age. The donors were split into four age groups: young (average around 15 years), middle-aged (more than 35), aged (roughly 65) and long-lived (roughly 77). Donors of different ages were randomly distributed across sequencing lanes to avoid experimental bias. Using the same blood draw, the study looked at two additional independent replicas of 1 million unique cDNA reads for two donors, one aged 18 to 30 and the other aged 80 or older.

The research as a whole found: Compared with the aged group, the long-lived group had more naive CD4+ T cells, fewer expanded clones and increased TCR diversity, a pattern suggesting age selection. Because profiling used bulk unsorted PBMCs, naive and antigen-experienced compartments could not be compared conclusively. The CMV infection status of donors was not known, potentially confounding age-related changes in expanded clonotypes. As age increased, observed TCR beta diversity per million T cells dropped in a roughly linear way, and a significant reduction was already evident by age 40. Estimates of total diversity based on one million sequenced T cells were considered lower bounds and underestimates. There was a strong correlation between observed TCR beta diversity and the percentage of naive T cells measured by flow cytometry.

Systemically healthy Caucasian individuals from Russia, some 40 in total and aged roughly 6 to 100 years, were included as donors. Approximately 10 milliliters of peripheral blood were collected from each donor into EDTA-treated Vacutainer tubes. Ficoll-Paque density-gradient centrifugation was used to isolate PBMCs, with at least 6.5 million per sample. Trizol reagent was used to extract total RNA from the PBMCs, yielding at least 6 micrograms per sample. The percentages of naive CD45RAhigh/CD27high T cells were determined by flow cytometry on a PBMC aliquot from every donor. This clonotype was seen a handful of times. Its antigen remains unidentified. Germline and junction disagree at one end, which may indicate a read error. Receptors were amplified or captured by 5' RACE. The reads were generated on an Illumina HiSeq 2500. The second PCR ran for roughly 6 to 11 cycles and used a J-beta primer mix along with a sample-barcoded 5' primer. A unique molecular identifier was introduced onto each TCR beta cDNA molecule by a template-switch 5' adaptor carrying 12 random nucleotides. Each sample yielded at least 3 million CDR3-containing paired-end reads. The Mint cDNA synthesis kit, primed by a TRBC-specific oligonucleotide, was used to synthesize first-strand cDNA from all RNA. After uracil-DNA glycosylase treatment, a first 18-cycle PCR used universal primers M1SS and BC2_uni_R on all cDNA. The authors' pipeline ran thus. For normalization, 1 million high-quality reads were randomly selected from each sample, with every read carrying a distinct molecular identifier. Reads with shared molecular identifiers were discarded instead of being binned into consensus sequences. MiTCR, set to a Q25 quality threshold and the strictest error-elimination algorithm, was used for CDR3 identification, clonotype clustering and error correction. A nonparametric unseen species model with Euler transformation was used to estimate a lower bound on total TCR beta diversity. In TCRdb, the public reads were trimmed at Q25 with fastp and aligned with MiXCR, with productive beta chains retained. CDR3 protein sequences are deduplicated, and each keeps its most common genes and DNA. The V and J calls shown here were made by TCRdb, not taken from the authors' results. The sample includes about 1.6 million distinct CDR3 sequences, with around 35% observed a single time. The leading ten clones occupy 11% of the sample.

The sequence came from a woman in her 30s in good health. Specimen: blood.

The base sequence is TGTGCCACGCTCCAGGCTATGAACACCGAAGCTTTCTTT. Its protein is CATLQAMNTEAFF. The chain employs TRBV12-3 or TRBV12-4 and TRBJ1-1; the D gene lacks a confident call. The CDR3 numbers 13 residues from cysteine through phenylalanine. The read is trimmed to its CDR3 DNA, 39 bases read in frame from base 1.